This TCR beta chain emerged from a study of circulating tumor DNA in untreated peripheral T-cell lymphoma. Study-level points and caveats: In over 60% of patients, tumor-specific clonotypes were identified.

Tumor tissue was collected at baseline, before treatment began. The protocol was immunoSEQ multiplex PCR, while the TCRdb copy is restricted to in-frame clones and leaves out a portion. The sample consists of more than 9,000 clones, around 74% of them appearing once. By its share, this clone is medium-sized. What it binds is unknown. The CDR3 has 15 residues. V lost 6 bases to trimming and J lost 7 bases, with 19 bases between them. The chain couples TRBV23-1 to TRBJ2-1, with D perhaps matching TRBD1 or TRBD2 (6 bases each). TRBV23-1 is an ORF, with its function uncertain. Sequencing input: tumor tissue. The source of this sequence is a human donor with peripheral T-cell lymphoma. The CDR3 sequence: CASRGDTTGENEQFF. CDR3 bases: TGCGCCAGCAGGGGGGACACTACGGGGGAGAATGAGCAGTTCTTC.